The 25 T cell receptor beta chains given below trace back to one sample, sequenced in a study of CD4 and CD8 cells across lung adenocarcinoma regions. TCRdb passed the PCR reads through MiXCR, listing each CDR3 protein once. This table holds approximately 25,000 distinct CDR3 sequences, about half found once. Sequenced input: CD8+ T cells from the center of a lung tumor. The source of these receptors is a male donor with lung adenocarcinoma. The CD4 and CD8 labels of this study may be unreliable.

A note on this clonotype: Lacking the conserved final phenylalanine or tryptophan, this CDR3 likely reflects a read error. The chain couples TRBV15 to TRBJ2-4, with D hard to call. CDR1 LNHNV and CDR2 YYDKDF come from the germline V gene (reference sequence). CDR3 size: 14 residues. Trimming shortened V by 1 base and J by 1 base, and 5 bases separated the two germline ends. CDR3 in DNA: TGTGCCACCAGCAGAGCCGGGGCCAAAAACATTCAGTACTCC. Protein product: CATSRAGAKNIQYS.

A note on this clonotype: Germline is not matched at one junction end, which may reflect a read error. The chain joins TRBV6-5 to TRBJ2-3, with 14 positions matching TRBD2. Germline CDR1 reads MNHEY; CDR2 reads SVGAGI. CDR3 length: 14 amino acids. DNA for the CDR3: TGTGCCAGCAGACTCGGGACTAGCGGGAGAGCCTATTTCTTC. Encoded protein: CASRLGTSGRAYFF.

The chain joins TRBV6-1 to TRBJ2-1; the match to TRBD2 covers 8 bases. Looked up from germline, CDR1 is MNHNS and CDR2 is SASEGT. The CDR3 sequence is 15 residues long. The trim removed 7 bases at V and 8 bases at J, leaving 13 bases unmatched. CDR3 sequence reads: CASNDGTRKSHEQFF. The CDR3 nucleotides are TGTGCCAGCAACGACGGGACTAGAAAAAGCCATGAGCAGTTCTTC.

This sequence joins TRBV6-1 and TRBJ2-1, with D perhaps matching TRBD1 (6 bases). The last part of the DNA fits TRBJ2-7 better; the J call may be wrong. Germline V gives CDR1 MNHNS, CDR2 SASEGT. CDR3 length equals 15 residues. The DNA for the CDR3 is TGTGCCAGCACGACCGTGGCAGGGGCTCGTGGCGAGCAGTACTTC. Translation gives CASTTVAGARGEQYF.

This clonotype has a handful of counts. This may be a read error, as it is one base from a much larger clone. The chain uses TRBV7-2 and TRBJ2-1; tentatively, D is TRBD1 (6 bases). Germline V gene sequence: CDR1 SGHTA, CDR2 FQGNSA. The CDR3 contains 14 residues. V was clipped by 5 bases and J by 13 bases, with 21 bases between them. CDR3 DNA: TGTGCCAGCAGCAAACAGAGTGGTGGACAGACCCAGTTCTTC. As protein: CASSKQSGGQTQFF.

This clonotype occurred many times. The chain is built from TRBV27 and TRBJ2-5; no reliable D call. The CDR3 length is 11 residues. Germline V gene lookup returns CDR1 MNHEY and CDR2 SMNVEV (reference sequence). V lost 6 bases, J lost 2 bases, and 4 bases lay in between. DNA of the CDR3: TGTGCCAGCAGCATACAAGAGACCCAGTACTTC. It yields the protein CASSIQETQYF.

This clonotype was detected many times. This rearrangement joins TRBV6-1 to TRBJ2-1; the D is unclear. The end of the DNA aligns better with TRBJ2-7, so the J call may be wrong. The CDR3 spans 13 residues. Germline CDR1 MNHNS, CDR2 SASEGT. In nucleotides, the CDR3 is TGTGCCAGCAGTGTGCAGACCAACTACGAGCAGTACTTC. Amino acids: CASSVQTNYEQYF.

This clonotype has only one observation. Germline and junction disagree at one end, which may indicate a read error. CDR3 nucleotide sequence: TGTGCCAGCAGCGTTCGGGAGGGCCTGGGGGAGCTGTTTTTC. This encodes CASSVREGLGELFF. The V gene is TRBV9, the J gene TRBJ2-1, with 8 bases matching TRBD2. The CDR3 runs 14 residues. The germline gives CDR1 SGDLS, CDR2 YYNGEE.

In its sample, this clonotype was seen many times. The rearrangement links TRBV4-1 to TRBJ1-6, with no clear D. This CDR3 has 12 amino acids. Trimming stripped 1 base from V and 10 bases from J, with 5 bases between. Per the germline V gene, CDR1 is MGHRA and CDR2 is YSYEKL. The CDR3 sequence is CASSQVNSPLHF. CDR3 in DNA: TGCGCCAGCAGCCAAGTAAACTCACCCCTCCACTTT.

This clonotype came up many times. This rearrangement joins TRBV14 to TRBJ2-5; no firm D call. The CDR3 length is 16 residues. Germline CDR1 SGHDN, CDR2 FVKESK. Trimming removed 4 bases from V and 1 base from J, with 16 bases in between. CDR3 loop: CASSPYITGPQETQYF. In nucleotides, the CDR3 is TGTGCCAGCAGCCCATACATAACGGGCCCCCAAGAGACCCAGTACTTC.

This clonotype was counted many times. This may come from a read error, since a much larger clone is one base off. The CDR3 DNA reads TGTGCCAGCAGCTTAACCGAGACCCAGTTCTTC. Protein: CASSLTETQFF. V gene TRBV7-2 combines with J gene TRBJ2-1; the D is unclear. The CDR3 is 11 residues long. Germline assignment: CDR1 SGHTA and CDR2 FQGNSA. V was cut by 2 bases and J by 13 bases, with 9 bases left in between.

There are many counts of this clonotype. The chain employs TRBV15 and TRBJ2-3, with TRBD2 matching over 8 bases. Per germline, CDR1 LNHNV and CDR2 YYDKDF (reference sequence). J gave up 2 bases and V 4 bases, and 8 bases lay outside the gene matches. There are 16 residues in the CDR3. CDR3 sequence reads: CATSKTSGPYTDTQYF. As DNA, the CDR3 is TGTGCCACCAGCAAAACTAGCGGTCCTTACACAGATACGCAGTATTTT.

This clonotype was detected only a few times. The chain uses TRBV4-1 and TRBJ1-2; D possibly corresponds to TRBD1 (5 bases). V dropped 8 bases and J dropped 4 bases, with 11 bases sitting between them. The V gene's germline CDR1 is MGHRA and CDR2 YSYEKL. This CDR3 has 12 residues. CDR3 protein: CASSGVGYGYTF. The CDR3 coding sequence is TGCGCCAGCTCGGGGGTTGGCTATGGCTACACCTTC.

As concerns this clonotype: The junction does not match germline at one end; this may be a read error. The gene calls are TRBV6-1 and TRBJ2-2; no definite D call. Germline V CDR1 and CDR2: MNHNS, SASEGT. The CDR3 has 12 amino acids. This chain's CDR3 is CASSDSSEELYF. The CDR3 bases are TGTGCCAGCAGTGACAGCAGCGAGGAGCTGTATTTT.

In this sample, this clonotype is medium-sized. This chain joins TRBV4-1 and TRBJ2-1; TRBD2 is a possible D gene (5 bases). In germline, CDR1 is MGHRA, CDR2 YSYEKL. The CDR3 loop spans 13 amino acids. V was cut by 5 bases and J by 3 bases, with 8 bases left in between. The CDR3: CASSADYYNEQFF. Written as DNA, the CDR3 is TGCGCCAGCAGCGCCGACTACTACAATGAGCAGTTCTTC.

The chain joins TRBV6-1 to TRBJ2-1; 10 nucleotides agree with TRBD2. This CDR3 is built from 16 residues. J gave up 4 bases and V 7 bases, and 10 bases lay outside the gene matches. CDR1 and CDR2 from the germline V gene are MNHNS and SASEGT. CDR3 protein: CASTPRLLAGYNEQFF. DNA for the CDR3: TGTGCCAGCACCCCCCGATTACTAGCGGGATACAATGAGCAGTTCTTC.

The rearrangement uses TRBV10-2 and TRBJ2-1; no definite D call. The CDR3 is 14 residues long. Germline CDR1 and CDR2: WSHSY and SAAADI. V gave up 2 bases and J gave up 7 bases, with 12 bases separating them. CDR3 coding DNA: TGCGCCAGCAGTGAGAGTCACCTAGGGAATGAGCAGTTCTTC. It specifies CASSESHLGNEQFF.

A remark on this clonotype: One end of the junction fails to match germline, which may point to a read error. V and J are TRBV6-1 and TRBJ1-2; D uncertain. There are 14 residues in the CDR3. In germline, CDR1 is MNHNS, CDR2 SASEGT. DNA of the CDR3: TGTGCCAGCAGTGAGCATTTTGCGGTCTATGACTCCTCCTTT. This sequence encodes CASSEHFAVYDSSF.

This clonotype showed up many times. This rearrangement joins TRBV12-3 or TRBV12-4 to TRBJ2-1; D is unclear. Trimming took 1 base from V and 6 from J, leaving 10 bases between them. CDR3 length: 14 residues. CDR3 loop: CASSLGTTLNEQFF. DNA for the CDR3: TGTGCCAGCAGTTTAGGGACCACACTCAATGAGCAGTTCTTC.

To note about this clonotype: One end of the junction is discordant with germline, which a read error may explain. CDR3 DNA sequence: TGTGCCAGCCGCGTGGCGGGGCTGGGAGCCAAAGACACGCAGTACTTT. Residues: CASRVAGLGAKDTQYF. The chain uses TRBV6-1 and TRBJ2-4; possible D gene TRBD2, 6 bases. This CDR3 has 16 amino acids. Per germline, CDR1 MNHNS and CDR2 SASEGT.

The table lists this clonotype with many counts. Given a much more abundant clone one base away, this may be a read error. The rearrangement uses TRBV27 and TRBJ2-1; D may be TRBD2 (6 bases). This CDR3 is 15 amino acids long. V was pared by 0 bases and J by 13 bases, with 19 bases between. In germline, CDR1 is MNHEY, CDR2 SMNVEV (reference sequence). CDR3 loop: CASSLSIGSGETQFF. The CDR3 DNA sequence: TGTGCCAGCAGTTTATCGATTGGTAGCGGAGAGACCCAGTTCTTC.

With respect to this clonotype: A read error may account for a junction end that differs from germline. V is TRBV10-2 and J is TRBJ2-4; TRBD1 or TRBD2 may be the D gene (5 bases each). The CDR3 has 16 amino acids. In germline, CDR1 is WSHSY, CDR2 SAAADI. The CDR3 sequence is CASSEPGLAARDIQYF. The CDR3 region has the DNA TGCGCCAGCAGTGAACCGGGGCTGGCGGCCAGAGACATTCAGTATTTC.

J is TRBJ2-1 and V is TRBV6-1; D unresolved. Germline loops: CDR1 MNHNS, CDR2 SASEGT. The CDR3 has 13 residues. Trimming took 5 bases from V and 6 from J, leaving 11 bases between them. The DNA of the CDR3 is TGTGCCAGCAGTCCCGGCCGTCTCAATGAGCAGTTCTTC. Protein sequence: CASSPGRLNEQFF.

V usage is TRBV6-1 and J usage is TRBJ2-5; D is possibly TRBD1 or TRBD2 (6 bases each). The germline V gene encodes CDR1 MNHNS and CDR2 SASEGT. The CDR3 is made up of 16 amino acids. V gave up 2 bases and J gave up 11 bases, with 24 bases separating them. The CDR3 protein is CASSELRGSGSNVQYF. The CDR3 nucleotides are TGTGCCAGCAGTGAATTAAGGGGGAGCGGGTCCAACGTGCAGTACTTC.

Details on this clonotype: Mismatch with germline at one junction end may stem from a read error. The gene calls are TRBV27 and TRBJ2-3; perhaps TRBD1 as D (6 bases). The V gene's germline CDR1 is MNHEY and CDR2 SMNVEV (reference sequence). This CDR3 is built from 14 residues. In DNA form, the CDR3 reads TGTGGCAGCAGGGGCCTGGCGGCCACAGATACGCAGTATTTC. It encodes CGSRGLAATDTQYF.